This TCR beta chain was recovered during a study of CD8+CD57+ T cells in acquired aplastic anemia (dated by TCRdb to the late 2010s). About the study as a whole: A mean of approximately 3 ug of DNA, ranging from roughly 0.18 to 30 ug, was extracted from sorted CD4+ and CD8+ cells. Points the paper makes about the study in general: No significant difference in CD8+ Simpson's diversity was found between patients and healthy controls (P=0.060). Fewer than 35 CD8+ CDR3 sequences were found to be shared between patients and controls, but these sequences appeared to be highly expressed in patients and within the immunodominant clones of the patients.

Trimming accounts for 5 bases at V and 1 base at J, while the number of junction bases matched to no gene is 9. Inclusive of the bounding cysteine and phenylalanine, the CDR3 is 15 residues long. The read is trimmed to its CDR3 DNA, 45 bases read in frame from base 1. The germline V gene yields SGHTS for CDR1 and YDEGEE for CDR2. This clonotype was seen repeatedly, ten times or more. What this receptor recognizes is not known. There are no base qualities to consult, and no much larger clone falls within one base. In this study, sorted CD4+ and CD8+ T cells from the blood of healthy subjects and of severe aplastic anemia patients had their TCR repertoires deep-sequenced. Ficoll-Paque density gradient centrifugation was used to isolate peripheral blood mononuclear cells. CD4+ and CD8+ T cells were sorted by FACS or magnetic beads before DNA extraction. Genomic DNA served as template for TCR beta VDJ combination and CDR3 sequence profiling. An Illumina HiSeq 2000 was the platform used for TCR repertoire sequencing. The study's processing was this. TRBV/TRBJ rearrangement plots, CDR3 size and DJ length profiles, and Simpson's diversity index were used to assess repertoires. The most abundant DNA sequence in the deep sequencing data was taken as the immunodominant clone. CDR3 amino acid sequences were screened for sharing across subjects and were compared with published repertoires and the VDJdb database. TCRdb passed the public sequencing reads through fastp at Q25 and MiXCR, retaining productive beta sequences. Merged by CDR3 protein, the rows form single entries marked with the most common genes and DNA. The V and J calls were determined by TCRdb, not by the authors. The table for this sample lists hundreds of thousands of distinct CDR3 sequences; 45% to 70% of them were counted only once. 6.5% to 10% of the sample is held by the ten biggest clonotypes.

Sequenced input: sorted CD4+, CD8+, or CD8+CD57+ T cells (not recorded which) from PBMCs. The chain employs TRBV5-8 and TRBJ2-7, with TRBD1 matching 7 junction bases. This receptor was taken from a human donor with severe aplastic anemia or a healthy control (not recorded which). The CDR3 reads CASSSGTDDSYEQYF. The sequenced DNA is TGTGCCAGCAGTTCTGGGACAGATGATTCCTACGAGCAGTACTTC.